Below, one T cell receptor (beta chain) is given with its context. Its antigen is unidentified. Following RNA extraction, reverse transcription yielded cDNA that acted as the sequencing template. Generated by immunoSEQ multiplex PCR, the TCRdb table keeps only in-frame clones and is missing some. The top ten clones hold over 0.75% of a sample with approximately 150,000 clones, 51% of them seen once. The data stem from a study of CD8+ T cells in alopecia areata. About the research overall: Each day, treated patients took oral tofacitinib twice, at 5 to 10 mg per dose. People stayed on tofacitinib for 6 to 18 months, then stopped the drug for 6 months.

Germline V gives CDR1 SQVTM, CDR2 ANQGSEA. The trim removed 5 bases at V and 2 bases at J, leaving 7 bases unmatched. The CDR3 consists of 14 residues. The study's findings and limits: Greater clonality was observed in lesional scalp samples, especially alopecia totalis/universalis, versus normal scalp.

This specimen consisted of CD4+ T cells sorted from blood, obtained at week 0. The chain has TRBV29-1 and TRBJ2-3, with 7 bases identical to TRBD1. This clonotype originated in a human donor with alopecia areata. CDR3 sequence reads: CSVLPDRVTDTQYF. The CDR3 bases are TGCAGCGTTCTACCTGACAGGGTCACAGATACGCAGTATTTT.